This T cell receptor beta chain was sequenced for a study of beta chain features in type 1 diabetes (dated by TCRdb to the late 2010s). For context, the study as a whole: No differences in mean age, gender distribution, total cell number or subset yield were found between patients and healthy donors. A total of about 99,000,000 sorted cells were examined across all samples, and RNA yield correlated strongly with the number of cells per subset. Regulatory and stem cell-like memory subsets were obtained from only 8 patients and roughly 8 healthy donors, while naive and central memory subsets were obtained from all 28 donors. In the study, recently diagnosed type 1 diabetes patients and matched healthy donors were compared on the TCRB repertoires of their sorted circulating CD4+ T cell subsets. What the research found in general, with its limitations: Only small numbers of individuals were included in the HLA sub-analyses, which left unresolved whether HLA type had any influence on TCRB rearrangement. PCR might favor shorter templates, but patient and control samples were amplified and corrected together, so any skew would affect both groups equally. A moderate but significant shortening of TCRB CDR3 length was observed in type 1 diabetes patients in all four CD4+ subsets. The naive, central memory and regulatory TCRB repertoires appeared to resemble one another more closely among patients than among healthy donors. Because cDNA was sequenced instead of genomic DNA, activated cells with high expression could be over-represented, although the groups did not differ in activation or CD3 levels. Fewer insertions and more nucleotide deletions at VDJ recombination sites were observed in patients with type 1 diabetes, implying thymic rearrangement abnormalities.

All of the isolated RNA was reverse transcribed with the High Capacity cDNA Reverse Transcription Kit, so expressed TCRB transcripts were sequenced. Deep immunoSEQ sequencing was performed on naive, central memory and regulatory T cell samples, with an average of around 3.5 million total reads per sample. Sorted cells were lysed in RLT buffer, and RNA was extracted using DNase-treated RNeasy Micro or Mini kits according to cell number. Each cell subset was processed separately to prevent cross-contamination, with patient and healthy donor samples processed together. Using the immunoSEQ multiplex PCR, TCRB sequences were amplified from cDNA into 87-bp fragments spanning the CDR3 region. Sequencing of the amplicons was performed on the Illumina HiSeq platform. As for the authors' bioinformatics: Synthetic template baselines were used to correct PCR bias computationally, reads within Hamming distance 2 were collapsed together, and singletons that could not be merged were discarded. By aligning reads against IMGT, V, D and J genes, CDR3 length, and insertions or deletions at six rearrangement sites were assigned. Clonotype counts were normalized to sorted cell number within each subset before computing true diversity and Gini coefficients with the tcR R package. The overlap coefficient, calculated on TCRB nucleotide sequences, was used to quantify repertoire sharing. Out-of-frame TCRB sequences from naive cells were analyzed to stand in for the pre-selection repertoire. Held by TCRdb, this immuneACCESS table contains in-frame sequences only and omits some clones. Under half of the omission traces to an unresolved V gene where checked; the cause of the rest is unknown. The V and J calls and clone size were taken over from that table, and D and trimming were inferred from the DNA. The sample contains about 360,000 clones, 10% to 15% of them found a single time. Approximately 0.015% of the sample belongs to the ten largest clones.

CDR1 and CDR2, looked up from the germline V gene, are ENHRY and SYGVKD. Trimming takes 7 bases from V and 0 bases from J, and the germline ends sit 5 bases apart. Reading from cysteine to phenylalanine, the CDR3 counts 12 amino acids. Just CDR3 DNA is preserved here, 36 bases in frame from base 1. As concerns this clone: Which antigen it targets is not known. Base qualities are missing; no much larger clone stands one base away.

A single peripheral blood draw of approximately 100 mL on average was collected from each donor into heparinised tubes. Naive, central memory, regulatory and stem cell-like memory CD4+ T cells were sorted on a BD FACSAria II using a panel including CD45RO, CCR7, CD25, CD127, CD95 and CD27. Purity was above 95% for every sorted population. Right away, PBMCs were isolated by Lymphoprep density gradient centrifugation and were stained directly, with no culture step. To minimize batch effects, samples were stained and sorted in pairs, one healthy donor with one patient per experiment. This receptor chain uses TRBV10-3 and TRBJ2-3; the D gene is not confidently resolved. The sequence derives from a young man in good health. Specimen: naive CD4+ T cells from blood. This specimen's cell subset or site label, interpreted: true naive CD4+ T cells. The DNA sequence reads TGTGCCATCAAGAGTAGCACAGATACGCAGTATTTT. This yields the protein CAIKSSTDTQYF.